One and the same sample provided the 30 T cell receptor beta chains below, sequenced in a study of T cells in Graves' hyperthyroidism and ophthalmopathy. The CDR3 regions of TCR beta were amplified from RNA transcripts. The primer set for the first-round RT-PCR of the TCR CDR3 was HTBI. TCRdb itself ran the multiplex PCR reads through MiXCR, one entry per CDR3 protein. The sample comprises 530,000 or so distinct CDR3 sequences, roughly 15% of which are singletons, and about 16% rests with the top ten. Sequenced sample: blood. The receptors originated from a young woman with Graves' ophthalmopathy.

This clonotype was found many times. This chain joins TRBV30 and TRBJ1-1; tentative D call: TRBD1 (6 bases). The V gene's germline CDR1 is GTSNPN and CDR2 SVGIG (reference sequence). The CDR3 runs to 13 residues. V was clipped by 2 bases and J by 1 base, with 8 bases between them. CDR3 sequence: CAWSWDKNTEAFF. CDR3 nucleotides: TGTGCCTGGAGTTGGGACAAGAACACTGAAGCTTTCTTT.

This clonotype was observed many times. This chain links TRBV27 with TRBJ2-7, with D possibly being TRBD1 (6 bases). Trimming cost V 8 bases and J 4 bases, with 12 bases left between them. Germline loops: CDR1 MNHEY, CDR2 SMNVEV (reference sequence). The CDR3 contains 12 residues. CDR3 protein: CASQRTAYEQYF. In DNA form, the CDR3 reads TGTGCCAGCCAGCGGACAGCTTACGAGCAGTACTTC.

This clonotype was detected only a few times. V usage is TRBV6-1 and J usage is TRBJ1-5; 7 bases line up with TRBD1. With V trimmed by 6 bases and J by 2 bases, 7 bases remained unmatched. The CDR3 extends over 15 amino acids. Germline V gives CDR1 MNHNS, CDR2 SASEGT. Written as DNA, the CDR3 is TGTGCCAGCAGGGACAGGAGCGCCCGCAATCAGCCCCAGCATTTT. Its protein is CASRDRSARNQPQHF.

J is TRBJ1-1 and V is TRBV7-9, with unresolved D. The CDR3 sequence is 13 residues long. CDR1 and CDR2 (germline): SEHNR, FQNEAQ (reference sequence). Trimming took off 7 bases at V and 0 bases at J, with 9 bases between the two ends. The CDR3 here is CASNPPMNTEAFF. The CDR3 DNA reads TGTGCCAGCAACCCCCCCATGAACACTGAAGCTTTCTTT.

This clonotype was found many times. This chain links TRBV5-1 with TRBJ2-7; maybe TRBD1 (6 bases). The CDR3 consists of 14 residues. Germline lookup yields CDR1 SGHRS and CDR2 YFSETQ. V lost 2 bases to trimming and J lost 2 bases, with 11 bases between them. As DNA, the CDR3 is TGCGCCAGCAGCTTCCGGGACACTACCTACGAGCAGTACTTC. Translation: CASSFRDTTYEQYF.

As to this clonotype: Possible read error: a much larger clone is one base away. The V gene is TRBV10-3, the J gene TRBJ2-5; TRBD1 agrees at 7 bases. The trim removed 5 bases at V and 1 base at J, leaving 10 bases unmatched. CDR3 length equals 16 residues. CDR1 and CDR2 (germline): ENHRY, SYGVKD. CDR3 sequence (DNA): TGTGCCATCAGTAAAACCGGGACAGTGGCCCAAGAGACCCAGTACTTC. Encoded protein: CAISKTGTVAQETQYF.

This clonotype showed up just a few times. The V gene is TRBV20-1, the J gene TRBJ2-2; D might be TRBD1 (6 bases). The CDR3 spans 16 residues. Germline-derived CDR1 and CDR2 are DFQATT and SNEGSKA (reference sequence). The ends were cut back, 3 bases at V and 0 bases at J, with 14 bases in the middle. The CDR3 bases are TGCAGTGCTAGCCCTACAGGGCATCCGAACACCGGGGAGCTGTTTTTT. It encodes CSASPTGHPNTGELFF.

This clonotype was found many times. The DNA of the CDR3 is TGTGCCAGCAGACGAGCGAAGAGGTGGATAGCTGAAGCTTTCTTT. Encoded protein: CASRRAKRWIAEAFF. J is TRBJ1-1 and V is TRBV28; D remains unclear. Germline loops: CDR1 MDHEN, CDR2 SYDVKM. The V and J ends lost 6 bases and 6 bases respectively, with 20 bases between them. This CDR3 comprises 15 residues.

This rearrangement joins TRBV6-1 to TRBJ2-3; no definite D call. The germline V and J ends were trimmed by 10 bases and 5 bases, with 19 bases remaining between them. The CDR3 sequence is 14 residues long. Germline lookup yields CDR1 MNHNS and CDR2 SASEGT. The CDR3: CATSLEPSQDTQYF. In DNA, the CDR3 is TGTGCCACCTCCCTCGAGCCCAGTCAAGATACGCAGTATTTT.

As regards this clonotype: Sequence at one end of the junction differs from germline and may be a read error. The chain uses TRBV5-6 and TRBJ2-5, with D tentatively TRBD1 (5 bases). The CDR3 has 13 amino acids. Germline loops: CDR1 SGHDT, CDR2 YYEEEE. The CDR3 loop reads CASSLAREEAQYF. As DNA, the CDR3 is TGTGCCAGCAGCTTGGCCAGGGAAGAGGCCCAGTACTTC. The whole variable domain, remainder taken from reference TRBV5-6 and TRBJ2-5, is DAGVTQSPTHLIKTRGQQVTLRCSPKSGHDTVSWYQQALGQGPQFIFQYYEEEERQRGNFPDRFSGHQFPNYSSELNVNALLLGDSALYLCASSLAREEAQYFGPGTRLLVL.

This clonotype was seen repeatedly, ten times or more. The chain uses TRBV10-3 and TRBJ2-5, with 8 bases fitting TRBD1. Germline values: CDR1 ENHRY, CDR2 SYGVKD. V trimming: 0 bases; J trimming: 1 base; junction bases outside the gene matches: 4. CDR3 length: 16 residues. The CDR3 DNA reads as TGTGCCATCAGTGAGTCGATGGACAGGGCCCAAGAGACCCAGTACTTC. Translated: CAISESMDRAQETQYF.

This clonotype has more than one count but fewer than ten. The V gene is TRBV7-2, the J gene TRBJ1-1; TRBD1 matches at 7 bases. The CDR3 consists of 14 residues. Germline assignment: CDR1 SGHTA and CDR2 FQGNSA. V lost 5 bases to trimming and J lost 4 bases; unmatched junction nucleotides: 7. The CDR3 DNA sequence: TGTGCCAGCAGCCGAACAGGGGAGAGCACTGAAGCTTTCTTT. It codes for CASSRTGESTEAFF.

This clonotype was seen many times. The chain is built from TRBV28 and TRBJ2-1; TRBD2 is a possible D gene (6 bases). The germline CDR1 and CDR2 sequences are MDHEN and SYDVKM. The CDR3 consists of 14 residues. Trimming left V 7 bases short and J 5 bases short, with 15 bases between. The CDR3 DNA follows: TGTGCCAGCACCTGGTCTAGCGCCCACAATGAGCAGTTCTTC. This codes for CASTWSSAHNEQFF.

The V and J genes are TRBV7-9 and TRBJ1-3; 11 nucleotides line up with TRBD1. Unmatched junction bases numbered 4, after V lost 8 bases and J lost 1 base. The length of the CDR3 is 15 residues. Germline-derived CDR1 and CDR2 are SEHNR and FQNEAQ (reference sequence). CDR3 DNA: TGTGCCAGCTCCGGGACAGGGGGATCTGGAAACACCATATATTTT. It encodes CASSGTGGSGNTIYF.

This clonotype was recorded many times. The J gene is TRBJ1-2, the V gene TRBV28; 7 nucleotides agree with TRBD1. Germline V CDR1 and CDR2: MDHEN, SYDVKM. This CDR3 region has 14 residues. V trimming: 5 bases; J trimming: 7 bases; junction bases outside the gene matches: 10. The CDR3 loop reads CASSIFHRGPGYTF. Here the CDR3 DNA reads TGTGCCAGCAGTATATTTCACAGGGGACCTGGCTACACCTTC.

This rearrangement joins TRBV7-9 to TRBJ2-2; TRBD1 matches 7 bases. This CDR3 has 16 amino acids. With V trimmed by 3 bases and J by 0 bases, 4 bases remained unmatched. Germline CDR1 and CDR2: SEHNR and FQNEAQ (reference sequence). CDR3: CASSFRDRSNTGELFF. The DNA for the CDR3 is TGTGCCAGCAGCTTCCGGGACAGATCGAACACCGGGGAGCTGTTTTTT.

This clonotype was counted between two and nine times. The chain is built from TRBV27 and TRBJ2-5, with 10 bases matching TRBD1. The V gene end was trimmed by 4 bases and the J gene end by 5 bases; junction bases not matched to a gene: 13. The CDR3 is made up of 17 amino acids. CDR1 and CDR2 from the germline V gene are MNHEY and SMNVEV (reference sequence). CDR3 region: CASSSRTGTGASETQYF. The CDR3 DNA sequence: TGTGCCAGCAGTTCTCGTACCGGGACAGGGGCATCGGAGACCCAGTACTTC.

This clonotype showed up just once. The chain employs TRBV5-1 and TRBJ2-7, with TRBD2 as a possible D gene (7 bases). V lost 4 bases, J lost 5 bases, and 22 bases lay in between. CDR3 length: 16 amino acids. Germline-derived CDR1 and CDR2 are SGHRS and YFSETQ. The CDR3 region has the DNA TGCGCCAGCAGCCCGGGAGGTACAGGGACATCCCACGAGCAGTACTTC. The encoded protein is CASSPGGTGTSHEQYF.

This clonotype was detected many times. The chain is built from TRBV11-2 and TRBJ2-1, with a tentative D call TRBD2 (6 bases). Germline V lookup: CDR1 SGHAT, CDR2 FQNNGV. The CDR3 consists of 16 residues. Trimming removed 2 bases at V and 3 bases at J, with 14 bases between. CDR3 residues: CASSLLGGKSYNEQFF. CDR3 in DNA: TGTGCCAGCAGCTTACTGGGCGGGAAGAGCTACAATGAGCAGTTCTTC.

This clonotype was detected only a few times. The J gene is TRBJ1-2, the V gene TRBV30; D is perhaps TRBD1 (6 bases). This CDR3 is 13 amino acids long. V lost 5 bases and J lost 0, with 10 bases in between. Germline CDR1 reads GTSNPN; CDR2 reads SVGIG (reference sequence). CDR3 in amino acids: CAWLTGPNYGYTF. CDR3 DNA sequence: TGTGCCTGGCTTACAGGGCCTAACTATGGCTACACCTTC.

This clonotype was found many times. The chain carries TRBV3-1 and TRBJ2-3; D may be TRBD1 (6 bases). This CDR3 region has 15 residues. Germline CDR1 reads LGHDT; CDR2 reads YNNKEL (reference sequence). The V end was cut by 4 bases, the J end by 2 bases, with 13 bases between. The CDR3 loop reads CASSPTDRSTDTQYF. The CDR3 nucleotides are TGTGCCAGCAGCCCAACAGACAGGTCCACAGATACGCAGTATTTT.

This clonotype was seen ten or more times. V is TRBV12-3 or TRBV12-4 and J is TRBJ2-1; D is unresolved. The ends were cut back, 3 bases at V and 2 bases at J, with 8 bases in the middle. This CDR3 has 14 residues. This CDR3 is CASSFSGTYNEQFF. DNA of the CDR3: TGTGCCAGCAGTTTTAGTGGTACCTACAATGAGCAGTTCTTC.

The rearrangement joins TRBV5-4 to TRBJ2-3; D not certain. Germline V lookup: CDR1 SGHNT, CDR2 YYREEE (reference sequence). There are 15 residues in the CDR3. Trimming took off 0 bases at V and 1 base at J, with 9 bases between the two ends. CDR3 sequence: CASSLEPRGTDTQYF. The CDR3 nucleotides read TGTGCCAGCAGCTTGGAACCCCGGGGCACAGATACGCAGTATTTT.

The CDR3: CASSYYERETVNREQYF. CDR3 nucleotides: TGTGCCAGCAGTTACTATGAGCGGGAGACCGTAAATAGGGAGCAGTACTTC. The chain employs TRBV6-7 and TRBJ2-7; 8 positions agree with TRBD2. TRBV6-7 is an ORF; its function is uncertain. CDR3 length: 17 residues. V lost 1 base, J lost 7 bases, and 15 bases stayed unmatched.

This clonotype was counted ten times or more. The genes are TRBV7-2 and TRBJ2-7; 11 bases align to TRBD2. CDR1 and CDR2 from the germline V gene are SGHTA and FQGNSA. V lost 5 bases to trimming and J lost 2 bases; unmatched junction nucleotides: 5. The CDR3 extends over 15 amino acids. The CDR3 region is CASSPVLAGAYEQYF. CDR3 sequence (DNA): TGTGCCAGCAGCCCCGTACTAGCGGGAGCCTACGAGCAGTACTTC.

The CDR3 region is CASSLENPGKGSPLHF. CDR3 DNA sequence: TGCGCCAGCAGCTTGGAAAATCCGGGCAAAGGGTCACCCCTCCACTTT. This chain links TRBV5-1 with TRBJ1-6; no reliable D call. The CDR3 contains 16 residues. CDR1 and CDR2 from the germline V gene are SGHRS and YFSETQ. The V end was cut by 0 bases, the J end by 10 bases, with 17 bases between. Drawing the rest from reference TRBV5-1 and TRBJ1-6, the complete variable domain is KAGVTQTPRYLIKTRGQQVTLSCSPISGHRSVSWYQQTPGQGLQFLFEYFSETQRNKGNFPGRFSGRQFSNSRSEMNVSTLELGDSALYLCASSLENPGKGSPLHFGNGTRLTVT.

Only a few counts were recorded for this clonotype. The V call is TRBV24-1, the J call TRBJ2-6, with 8 bases fitting TRBD2. Trimming took 5 bases from V and 0 from J; bases not matched to a gene: 11. There are 19 residues in the CDR3. Per germline, CDR1 KGHDR and CDR2 SFDVKD. The CDR3 nucleotides are TGTGCCACCAGTGGCGGGCGGGGGGCCGGTAGCTCTGGGGCCAACGTCCTGACTTTC. Translation gives CATSGGRGAGSSGANVLTF.

This clonotype was seen many times. The chain recombines TRBV2 with TRBJ2-2, with 9 bases matching TRBD1. Trimming cost V 3 bases and J 5 bases; bases outside gene matches: 10. CDR3 length: 17 amino acids. CDR1 SNHLY and CDR2 FYNNEI come from the germline V gene. In nucleotides, the CDR3 is TGTGCCAGCAGTGATTCCCCGGGACAGGGCGGTACCGGGGAGCTGTTTTTT. As protein: CASSDSPGQGGTGELFF.

This clonotype was detected ten times or more. This rearrangement joins TRBV20-1 to TRBJ2-3, with 10 bases matching TRBD2. The CDR3 totals 19 residues. Germline V gene data show CDR1 as DFQATT and CDR2 as SNEGSKA (reference sequence). V gave up 0 bases and J gave up 1 base; unmatched junction bases: 13. CDR3 in DNA: TGCAGTGCTAGAGATGAGCGGGGGGGCTATTTGGGGGGCACAGATACGCAGTATTTT. This translates into CSARDERGGYLGGTDTQYF.

At least ten counts were recorded for this clonotype. The CDR3 region has the DNA TGTGCCTGGAGTAAACAGTTGAACACTGAAGCTTTCTTT. Encoded protein: CAWSKQLNTEAFF. This chain connects TRBV30 to TRBJ1-1; no clear D. CDR3 length equals 13 residues. With 2 bases removed from V and 0 bases from J, the gap between germline ends came to 7 bases. The germline V gene has CDR1 GTSNPN and CDR2 SVGIG (reference sequence).